This T cell receptor beta chain was retrieved from a study of early T cells in non-severe SARS-CoV-2 infection. Researchers attached unique molecular identifiers to individual cDNA molecules. TCRdb redid the calling of the 5' RACE reads with MiXCR, one entry per CDR3 protein. Of 60,000 to 80,000 distinct CDR3 sequences in the sample, less than 15% were seen once. Germline CDR1 SGDLS, CDR2 YYNGEE. The CDR3 length is 16 residues. The V end lost 0 bases, the J end lost 6 bases, and 18 bases lay between the germline ends. The specimen sequenced was whole blood. This receptor was identified in an adult who was a healthcare worker with PCR-confirmed SARS-CoV-2 infection or an uninfected control (not recorded which). V gene TRBV9 combines with J gene TRBJ1-1, with D unresolved. CDR3 amino acids: CASSVVGEGHISEAFF. CDR3 nucleotide sequence: TGTGCCAGCAGCGTAGTCGGAGAGGGTCATATCTCTGAAGCTTTCTTT.